Listed below are T cell receptor beta chains from one sample, sequenced in a study of blood T cell repertoires in COVID-19. Libraries were prepared by immunoSEQ multiplex PCR; TCRdb keeps only in-frame clonotypes and omits some of them. The data show 150,000 or so clones, around 76% seen once. Sequencing was performed on peripheral blood. The origin of the receptors is a woman aged 70-85 years with acute or convalescent COVID-19. CDR3s include the opening cysteine and the closing phenylalanine or tryptophan. The order of the fields is clone size, V gene, D gene, J gene, CDR3 DNA, CDR3 protein. The D gene is left open where the match is weak. The size field is filled for only some rows; it gives once, few, many or a size class.

clone_size: NA
v_call: TRBV7-2
d_call: NA
j_call: TRBJ1-1
cdr3_nt: TGTGCCAGCAGCTACGGGTATGAAGCTTTCTTT
cdr3_aa: CASSYGYEAFF

clone_size: NA
v_call: TRBV18
d_call: TRBD1
j_call: TRBJ2-2
cdr3_nt: TGTGCCAGCTCACCGAATCCGGGACAGGGGTACACCGGGGAGCTGTTTTTT
cdr3_aa: CASSPNPGQGYTGELFF

clone_size: NA
v_call: TRBV5-1
d_call: TRBD1
j_call: TRBJ1-1
cdr3_nt: TGCGCCAGCAGCAGGGGACAGAGCCCTGAAGCTTTCTTT
cdr3_aa: CASSRGQSPEAFF

clone_size: NA
v_call: TRBV7-2
d_call: NA
j_call: TRBJ2-1
cdr3_nt: TGTGCCAGCAGGTTGAGGAGCTCCTACAATGAGCAGTTCTTC
cdr3_aa: CASRLRSSYNEQFF

clone_size: NA
v_call: TRBV7-8
d_call: NA
j_call: TRBJ1-3
cdr3_nt: TGTGCCAGCAGCTACGATCAAGCGGCTGGAAACACCATATATTTT
cdr3_aa: CASSYDQAAGNTIYF

clone_size: NA
v_call: TRBV19
d_call: TRBD1
j_call: TRBJ1-5
cdr3_nt: TGTGCCAGTAGTATGGACAGGGATCAGCCCCAGCATTTT
cdr3_aa: CASSMDRDQPQHF

clone_size: NA
v_call: TRBV6-5
d_call: TRBD1
j_call: TRBJ1-1
cdr3_nt: TGTGCCAGCAGTTACAATCAGGGGGCAAAAGAAGCGGCTTTCTTT
cdr3_aa: CASSYNQGAKEAAFF

clone_size: few
v_call: TRBV4-3
d_call: NA
j_call: TRBJ1-3
cdr3_nt: TGCGCCAGCAGCCAAGATGGTTTGGGGGGTGGAAACACCATATATTTT
cdr3_aa: CASSQDGLGGGNTIYF

clone_size: NA
v_call: TRBV5-1
d_call: NA
j_call: TRBJ1-1
cdr3_nt: TGCGCCAGCAGCTCCGGGACACCGAACACTGAAGCTTTCTTT
cdr3_aa: CASSSGTPNTEAFF

clone_size: NA
v_call: TRBV24-1
d_call: NA
j_call: TRBJ2-1
cdr3_nt: TGTGCCACCAGTGATTTCCAAGAGTGGCAGTTCTTC
cdr3_aa: CATSDFQEWQFF

clone_size: NA
v_call: TRBV12-3/TRBV12-4
d_call: NA
j_call: TRBJ1-2
cdr3_nt: TGTGCCAGCTACGGGGATTATGGCTACACCTTC
cdr3_aa: CASYGDYGYTF